This T cell receptor beta chain was sequenced in a study of blood T cell repertoires in COVID-19. In the study's own analysis: How many nucleated cells were present was estimated from reference gene primer amplification. TCRdb's table, derived via immunoSEQ multiplex PCR, lists solely in-frame clones and lacks some. The V and J calls and the clone size are those of that table, but D and trimming were determined from the DNA. The sample holds more than 140,000 clones; about 90% are singletons and the top ten take roughly 1.4%. The specimen sequenced was peripheral blood. The sequence was collected from a woman aged 55-75 years with acute or convalescent COVID-19.

The CDR3 region has the DNA TGTGCCAGTAGTGCTAGGATCGGGACAGGGGGACCAGATACGCAGTATTTT. It translates to CASSARIGTGGPDTQYF. The V call is TRBV19, the J call TRBJ2-3; 11 nucleotides agree with TRBD1. The CDR3 is 17 residues long. Germline loops: CDR1 LNHDA, CDR2 SQIVND (reference sequence). V shed 5 bases and J 4 bases; nucleotides not matched to a gene: 11.